This T cell receptor (beta chain) is from a study of response to subunit inactivated influenza vaccine. CDR1 is SGHRS, CDR2 YFSETQ, per germline. The CDR3 spans 13 residues. Trimming took off 0 bases at V and 6 bases at J, with 10 bases between the two ends. TCRdb re-called the RT-PCR reads through MiXCR, storing one row per CDR3 protein. The table has 450,000 to 600,000 distinct CDR3 sequences, about 15% seen once; the top ten hold less than 4%. This clonotype has ten or more counts. Its antigen remains unidentified. Study observations and caveats: New T cells are recruited in small numbers by each seasonal influenza vaccination, according to the authors' suggestion.

V and J are TRBV5-1 and TRBJ2-7; D is uncertain. This clonotype originated in a man in his fifties or sixties who received an inactivated influenza vaccine. The sequences come from CD4+ T cells sorted from PBMCs, collected roughly 24 months after vaccination. As DNA, the CDR3 is TGCGCCAGCAGCTTGGATCCCTGGGGCGAGCAGTACTTC. Its protein product is CASSLDPWGEQYF.